A selection of T cell receptor beta chains follows, all from one sample in a study of cytomegalovirus exposure and HLA in healthy donors. Profiled with immunoSEQ multiplex PCR; TCRdb holds only in-frame clones, not every one. The sample records roughly 130,000 clones, approximately 73% being singletons. The specimen was PBMCs. The receptor source for this set is a woman aged 35 to 49 in good health and CMV-seronegative. CDR3s include the opening cysteine and the closing phenylalanine or tryptophan.

TRBV6-5	TRBJ1-1	CASSYSNRDTEAFF
TRBV28	TRBJ1-2	CASSLAGTGSNYGYTF
TRBV5-1	TRBJ1-1	CASSSDMNTEAFF
TRBV4-1	TRBJ1-2	CASSQAGQVYGYTF
TRBV12-5	TRBJ2-2	CASGWGMEDLNTGELFF
TRBV2	TRBJ1-1	CASQMGGQARTEAFF
TRBV9	TRBJ2-5	CASSSSGVQETQYF
TRBV7-9	TRBJ2-7	CASSTRSGQGHEQYF
TRBV2	TRBJ1-2	CASSDIQGFNYGYTF
TRBV5-8	TRBJ1-1	CASNLGTANTEAFF
TRBV6-6	TRBJ2-1	CATNRGNEQFF
TRBV5-4	TRBJ1-1	CASSLFGGDTEAFF
TRBV7-3	TRBJ2-2	CASSLTYWGQNTGELFF
TRBV6-1	TRBJ2-3	CASSEVTPSTDTQYF
TRBV5-4	TRBJ2-1	CASSLPGLAGYNEQFF
TRBV13	TRBJ2-7	CASSQDGTATGRYF
TRBV29-1	TRBJ1-1	CSVVGRQGRTEAFF
TRBV4-1	TRBJ2-5	CASSQADRGQETQYF
TRBV7-2	TRBJ2-1	CASSYGAGGNEQFF
TRBV4-1	TRBJ1-4	CASSRTGGSDEKLFF
TRBV5-6	TRBJ2-7	CASSSIGTDSYEQYF
TRBV6-6	TRBJ1-6	CASSLSGQGYNSPLHF
TRBV4-1	TRBJ1-5	CASSHMTGVNQPQHF
TRBV11-2	TRBJ2-1	CASSLGGGGAVEQFF
TRBV6-1	TRBJ1-3	CASSDIRDRIVLTGNTIYF
TRBV9	TRBJ2-7	CASSVDSGTYEQYF
TRBV27	TRBJ1-2	CASSFGSTSVYTF
TRBV7-9	TRBJ1-2	CASEEQGSVTF
TRBV7-2	TRBJ1-5	CASSSQGSNQPQHF
TRBV2	TRBJ1-4	CASSEVPRWEAF
TRBV4-1	TRBJ2-5	CASSQVGTGGETQYF
TRBV5-1	TRBJ2-5	CASSLDPGIETQYF
TRBV10-2	TRBJ2-5	CASSESSGGAGETQYF
TRBV7-9	TRBJ2-3	CASSLSGTNTQYF
TRBV27	TRBJ1-3	CASSSGSGNTIYF
TRBV5-1	TRBJ2-2	CASSLRRTGGLFF
TRBV15	TRBJ1-1	CATSRDRGRGTEAFF
TRBV27	TRBJ2-2	CASRSRCAGELFF
TRBV4-1	TRBJ1-2	CASSQVVSRQRDYGYTF
TRBV11-3	TRBJ2-3	CASSLGWPGGSTDTQYF
TRBV5-5	TRBJ1-1	CASRNMPGNTEAFF
TRBV7-9	TRBJ1-1	CASSPPTPDTSTEAFF
TRBV6-1	TRBJ2-1	CASSVRLEGVHEQFF
TRBV9	TRBJ2-3	CASSVKAGLTDTQYF
TRBV5-1	TRBJ2-3	CASSLGGRGTDTQYF
TRBV9	TRBJ1-5	CASSVGVNNQPQHF
TRBV2	TRBJ2-2	CASSRNTGELFF
TRBV7-9	TRBJ1-1	CASSRSGQGNTEAFF
TRBV7-9	TRBJ1-1	CASRPGTANTEAFF
TRBV7-2	TRBJ1-6	CASSLVQGARYNSPLHF
TRBV5-1	TRBJ2-6	CASSGGGGAGANVLTF
TRBV7-2	TRBJ1-2	CASSLVGGEAGYTF
TRBV27	TRBJ1-2	CASSLSIGGYGYTF
TRBV6-5	TRBJ2-7	CASSFSRDGGEQYF